Below are 14 T cell receptor beta chains sequenced from a single sample in a study of blood T cell repertoires in COVID-19. Data came from immunoSEQ multiplex PCR; TCRdb stores just in-frame clones and leaves some out. The data show some 68,000 clones, with about 85% seen just once and roughly 3.6% held by the top ten. Sequencing was carried out using peripheral blood. The source of these receptors is a woman between 50 and 59 years old with COVID-19, enrolled during active disease.

This rearrangement joins TRBV6-5 to TRBJ2-1; D gene ambiguous. The CDR3 covers 10 residues. Germline CDR1 reads MNHEY; CDR2 reads SVGAGI. Trimming left V 5 bases short and J 10 bases short, with 6 bases between. The DNA for the CDR3 is TGTGCCAGCAGTCTCGGGGAGCAGTTCTTC. This translates into CASSLGEQFF.

The chain combines TRBV28 with TRBJ2-7; D perhaps matches TRBD2 (5 bases). CDR1 and CDR2 from the germline V gene are MDHEN and SYDVKM. This CDR3 has 11 amino acids. The V end was cut by 4 bases, the J end by 12 bases, with 13 bases between. CDR3 region: CASSSGGRGYF. Here the CDR3 DNA reads TGTGCCAGCAGTTCGGGCGGACGGGGGTACTTC.

The CDR3 region is CAISETGSSNQPQHF. The DNA of the CDR3 is TGTGCCATCAGTGAGACAGGGTCAAGCAATCAGCCCCAGCATTTT. The chain has TRBV10-3 and TRBJ1-5, with a tentative D call TRBD1 (6 bases). Trimming took 2 bases from V and 1 from J, leaving 9 bases between them. Germline CDR1 is ENHRY and CDR2 is SYGVKD. The CDR3 sequence is 15 residues long.

This chain connects TRBV2 to TRBJ2-1; 9 bases map to TRBD1. The CDR3 contains 14 residues. Germline V CDR1 and CDR2: SNHLY, FYNNEI. J lost 4 bases, V lost 6 bases, and 4 bases had no gene match. Here the CDR3 reads CASRGTGLYNEQFF. The CDR3 DNA is TGTGCCAGCAGGGGGACAGGGCTTTACAATGAGCAGTTCTTC.

The chain couples TRBV4-2 to TRBJ2-2; 9 bases map to TRBD2. Germline trimming cut 2 bases from V and 1 base from J; bases unmatched to any gene: 11. Germline V lookup: CDR1 LGHNA, CDR2 YNFKEQ. The CDR3 is made up of 19 amino acids. The CDR3 region has the DNA TGTGCCAGCAGCCAATATTGGGGAGCTAGCGGGAAGAACACCGGGGAGCTGTTTTTT. This codes for CASSQYWGASGKNTGELFF.

The V call is TRBV11-2, the J call TRBJ2-1, with D possibly being TRBD2 (5 bases). V lost 0 bases and J 10 bases, leaving 16 bases between the germline ends. There are 15 residues in the CDR3. Per germline, CDR1 SGHAT and CDR2 FQNNGV. The DNA of the CDR3 is TGTGCCAGCAGCTTAGATTCTAGCATCCCGTGGGAGCAGTTCTTC. Translating it yields CASSLDSSIPWEQFF.

J is TRBJ2-3 and V is TRBV6-5; D not resolved. This CDR3 is 12 amino acids long. Deletions cut 5 bases from V and 5 bases from J, with 8 bases between. Germline V gene data show CDR1 as MNHEY and CDR2 as SVGAGI. CDR3 sequence (DNA): TGTGCCAGCAGTCCACTACTAGATACGCAGTATTTT. Translated: CASSPLLDTQYF.

The CDR3 region is CASSEGFGYGGDGYTF. As DNA, the CDR3 is TGTGCCAGCAGTGAGGGCTTCGGATATGGGGGGGATGGCTACACCTTC. The genes are TRBV6-1 and TRBJ1-2; D may be TRBD1 (5 bases). CDR1 and CDR2 (germline): MNHNS, SASEGT. V was trimmed by 3 bases and J by 6 bases, leaving 20 bases between them. This CDR3 spans 16 amino acids.

The genes are TRBV24-1 and TRBJ2-1; TRBD2 matches at 13 bases. The CDR3 has 16 amino acids. CDR1 and CDR2 (germline): KGHDR, SFDVKD. V was pared by 4 bases and J by 6 bases, with 5 bases of the junction left unmatched. As DNA, the CDR3 is TGTGCCACCAGTGAACCCGGACTAGCGGGAGTCAATGAGCAGTTCTTC. This translates into CATSEPGLAGVNEQFF.

CDR3 sequence (DNA): TGTGCCAGTAGTCTGCGAGTGGTACAGGGCCGTGTCGGGGAGCTGTTTTTT. As protein: CASSLRVVQGRVGELFF. The V gene is TRBV19, the J gene TRBJ2-2, with D tentatively TRBD1 (6 bases). The CDR3 covers 17 residues. Trimming cost V 5 bases and J 7 bases, with 23 bases left between them. Germline V gives CDR1 LNHDA, CDR2 SQIVND (reference sequence).

The V gene is TRBV6-5, the J gene TRBJ2-7; D gene uncertain. Trimming removed 6 bases from V and 6 bases from J, with 18 bases in between. CDR3 size: 14 residues. From germline, CDR1 is MNHEY and CDR2 SVGAGI. This CDR3 is CASSPLTSPSEQYF. The CDR3 DNA sequence: TGTGCCAGCAGCCCCCTCACTTCTCCCTCCGAGCAGTACTTC.

This clone was counted a single time. The chain uses TRBV7-3 and TRBJ2-7; the match to TRBD1 covers 10 bases. CDR1 and CDR2 from the germline V gene are SGHTA and FQGTGA. The CDR3 length is 14 residues. With 4 bases clipped from V and 5 bases from J, the junction kept 5 bases outside the gene matches. CDR3 DNA sequence: TGTGCCAGCAGCTGGGCGGGACAGGGGCACGAGCAGTACTTC. Translation: CASSWAGQGHEQYF.

The rearrangement uses TRBV4-1 and TRBJ1-6, with no clear D. This CDR3 spans 15 amino acids. The germline CDR1 and CDR2 sequences are MGHRA and YSYEKL. The germline V and J ends were trimmed by 2 bases and 7 bases, with 12 bases remaining between them. The CDR3 sequence is CASSQFATGNSPLHF. DNA of the CDR3: TGCGCCAGCAGCCAATTTGCGACGGGGAATTCACCCCTCCACTTT.

This chain connects TRBV7-2 to TRBJ2-1, with 7 positions matching TRBD2. J was trimmed by 7 bases and V by 1 base; bases with no gene match: 10. This CDR3 spans 16 amino acids. Germline values: CDR1 SGHTA, CDR2 FQGNSA. This CDR3 reads CASSLGPVGGRNEQFF. CDR3 nucleotide sequence: TGTGCCAGCAGCTTAGGGCCCGTGGGCGGGAGAAATGAGCAGTTCTTC.